One and the same sample provided the 24 T cell receptor beta chains below, sequenced in a study of long-term antiretroviral therapy in people with HIV. The run of the v3.0 immunoSEQ assay was at survey level. The repertoire was sequenced with immunoSEQ multiplex PCR; TCRdb's copy has only in-frame clones and lacks some. The sample carries tens of thousands of clones, around nine tenths recorded once. This sample comprised unsorted PBMCs, obtained 0.1 years before starting antiretroviral therapy. The receptor set was obtained from a woman aged 50 to 60 with HIV.

The chain is built from TRBV7-8 and TRBJ1-3, with D hard to call. The germline gives CDR1 SGHVS, CDR2 FQNEAQ. CDR3 length: 16 residues. The V end was cut by 5 bases, the J end by 4 bases, with 18 bases between. In DNA form, the CDR3 reads TGTGCCAGCAGCCTAGATAGACCCGCGGTGGGAAACACCATATATTTT. Its translation is CASSLDRPAVGNTIYF.

The V call is TRBV30, the J call TRBJ2-1; D possibly corresponds to TRBD1 (5 bases). The CDR3 extends over 13 amino acids. Trimming left V 0 bases short and J 5 bases short, with 8 bases between. Germline V gene lookup returns CDR1 GTSNPN and CDR2 SVGIG (reference sequence). The CDR3 bases are TGTGCCTGGAGTGTACGCAGGGACAATGAGCAGTTCTTC. It codes for CAWSVRRDNEQFF.

The chain is built from TRBV7-3 and TRBJ1-1; D remains ambiguous. The CDR3 contains 15 residues. CDR1 is SGHTA and CDR2 is FQGTGA in the germline V gene. With 2 bases removed from V and 7 bases from J, the gap between germline ends came to 17 bases. The CDR3 loop is CASSLWVSEAVEAFF. In nucleotides, the CDR3 is TGTGCCAGCAGCTTATGGGTTTCAGAGGCGGTTGAAGCTTTCTTT.

This clone was seen only once. The rearrangement links TRBV9 to TRBJ2-1; 14 bases match TRBD2. Looked up from germline, CDR1 is SGDLS and CDR2 is YYNGEE. CDR3 size: 17 residues. The V and J ends lost 3 bases and 4 bases, in that order; junction bases with no gene match: 6. The CDR3 protein is CASSARLAGGPYNEQFF. The DNA of the CDR3 is TGTGCCAGCAGCGCTCGACTAGCGGGGGGGCCTTACAATGAGCAGTTCTTC.

The J gene is TRBJ1-5, the V gene TRBV19, with D unclear. V lost 1 base to trimming and J lost 4 bases, with 5 bases between them. Germline CDR1 LNHDA, CDR2 SQIVND (reference sequence). This CDR3 has 13 amino acids. CDR3 nucleotides: TGTGCCAGTAGTATAGCTAGTAATCAGCCCCAGCATTTT. This gives the protein CASSIASNQPQHF.

The chain is built from TRBV9 and TRBJ2-5; D perhaps matches TRBD1 (6 bases). Trimming shortened V by 0 bases and J by 2 bases, and 17 bases separated the two germline ends. The CDR3 sequence is 17 residues long. From germline, CDR1 is SGDLS and CDR2 YYNGEE. CDR3 DNA sequence: TGTGCCAGCAGCGTAGGTCACTGGGGGCCCGTTCAAGAGACCCAGTACTTC. Encoded protein: CASSVGHWGPVQETQYF. Full variable domain (remainder filled in from reference TRBV9 and TRBJ2-5): DSGVTQTPKHLITATGQRVTLRCSPRSGDLSVYWYQQSLDQGLQFLIQYYNGEERAKGNILERFSAQQFPDLHSELNLSSLELGDSALYFCASSVGHWGPVQETQYFGPGTRLLVL.

The chain uses TRBV7-2 and TRBJ1-1, with 7 nucleotides matching TRBD1. V shed 6 bases, J shed 2 bases, and the junction held 6 bases outside the gene matches. CDR1 is SGHTA, CDR2 FQGNSA, per germline. The CDR3 covers 14 residues. The CDR3 region is CASSRDRVNTEAFF. The CDR3 DNA sequence: TGTGCCAGCAGTCGGGACAGAGTAAACACTGAAGCTTTCTTT.

The chain's CDR3 is CASSVGRRDEKLFF. For the CDR3, the DNA is TGTGCCAGCAGCGTGGGAAGAAGGGATGAAAAACTGTTTTTT. V is TRBV9 and J is TRBJ1-4; no firm D call. V gave up 2 bases and J gave up 6 bases, with 11 bases separating them. CDR3 length: 14 amino acids. Germline CDR1 SGDLS, CDR2 YYNGEE.

The V call is TRBV7-3, the J call TRBJ1-1; 9 positions agree with TRBD1. The CDR3 runs 15 residues. Germline CDR1 reads SGHTA; CDR2 reads FQGTGA. J was trimmed by 6 bases and V by 2 bases; bases with no gene match: 7. In DNA, the CDR3 is TGTGCCAGCAGCTTACTAGGACAGGGGTCGGCTGAAGCTTTCTTT. It translates to CASSLLGQGSAEAFF.

Only one count was recorded for this clone. This rearrangement joins TRBV6-5 to TRBJ2-7; no clear D gene. The CDR3 is 12 amino acids. Trimming stripped 8 bases from V and 12 bases from J, with 20 bases between. The germline V gene has CDR1 MNHEY and CDR2 SVGAGI. CDR3 sequence reads: CASSLGRRFLYF. The CDR3 nucleotides are TGTGCCAGCTCCTTGGGCCGTAGGTTTCTGTACTTC.

The chain uses TRBV9 and TRBJ1-2; D gene unclear. From germline, CDR1 is SGDLS and CDR2 YYNGEE. The CDR3 runs 14 residues. The V and J ends lost 3 bases and 0 bases respectively, with 9 bases between them. In DNA form, the CDR3 reads TGTGCCAGCAGCGAGGGCATCTCTAACTATGGCTACACCTTC. Its protein product is CASSEGISNYGYTF.

This chain joins TRBV2 and TRBJ1-1; a weak D match, TRBD1 (6 bases). V gave up 6 bases and J gave up 0 bases, with 14 bases separating them. In germline, CDR1 is SNHLY, CDR2 FYNNEI. The CDR3 extends over 15 amino acids. The CDR3 here is CASSDRSSLNTEAFF. CDR3 bases: TGTGCCAGCAGCGACAGGAGTTCCTTGAACACTGAAGCTTTCTTT.

The CDR3 region has the DNA TGTGCCAGCAGCTTAGTGGCTTTCTACAATGAGCAGTTCTTC. It encodes CASSLVAFYNEQFF. V is TRBV7-8 and J is TRBJ2-1; D gene uncertain. The CDR3 runs to 14 residues. Germline assignment: CDR1 SGHVS and CDR2 FQNEAQ. With 1 base removed from V and 3 bases from J, the gap between germline ends came to 7 bases.

The V call is TRBV2, the J call TRBJ2-5; D uncertain. Germline V gene lookup returns CDR1 SNHLY and CDR2 FYNNEI. V was cut by 6 bases and J by 5 bases, with 10 bases left in between. The CDR3 is made up of 12 amino acids. The CDR3 reads CASSVYEETQYF. The CDR3 nucleotides read TGTGCCAGCAGCGTCTACGAGGAGACCCAGTACTTC.

The chain links TRBV2 to TRBJ1-5; unclear D gene. The CDR3 is 15 amino acids. The V and J ends lost 7 bases and 9 bases respectively, with 22 bases between them. Germline CDR1 reads SNHLY; CDR2 reads FYNNEI. DNA for the CDR3: TGTGCCAGCAAAAAGGAACTCCTAAAGGAAACGCCCCAGCATTTT. Residues: CASKKELLKETPQHF.

This chain joins TRBV10-3 and TRBJ2-5; no clear D gene. The germline V gene encodes CDR1 ENHRY and CDR2 SYGVKD. V lost 5 bases, J lost 2 bases, and 15 bases lay in between. The CDR3 has 15 amino acids. The CDR3 nucleotides are TGTGCCATCAGTCCGGCCATTCAGGCTCAAGAGACCCAGTACTTC. This gives the protein CAISPAIQAQETQYF.

The gene calls are TRBV5-1 and TRBJ1-3; D uncertain. The CDR3 runs 16 residues. The germline V gene has CDR1 SGHRS and CDR2 YFSETQ. V gave up 0 bases and J gave up 0 bases, with 10 bases separating them. The CDR3 protein is CASSLDRFSSGNTIYF. The CDR3 bases are TGCGCCAGCAGCTTGGATAGGTTCTCCTCTGGAAACACCATATATTTT.

The chain recombines TRBV19 with TRBJ1-2, with D hard to call. The ends were cut back, 5 bases at V and 3 bases at J, with 13 bases in the middle. The CDR3 length is 14 residues. Germline CDR1 reads LNHDA; CDR2 reads SQIVND (reference sequence). This chain's CDR3 is CASSPLDGYYGYTF. CDR3 DNA sequence: TGTGCCAGTAGTCCCCTGGACGGGTACTATGGCTACACCTTC.

This clone was recorded a few times. The J gene is TRBJ2-7, the V gene TRBV5-1, with D perhaps given as TRBD1 or TRBD2 (6 bases each). Trimming took off 2 bases at V and 5 bases at J, with 11 bases between the two ends. The CDR3 contains 13 residues. Germline CDR1 is SGHRS and CDR2 is YFSETQ. The CDR3 reads CASSFGGPNEQYF. CDR3 DNA: TGCGCCAGCAGCTTTGGGGGGCCCAACGAGCAGTACTTC.

This sequence joins TRBV6-6 and TRBJ2-3, with TRBD2 matching over 9 bases. The CDR3 runs 14 residues. In germline, CDR1 is MNHNY, CDR2 SVGAGI (reference sequence). Trimming at V came to 6 bases and at J to 5 bases, leaving 6 bases not matched to a gene. CDR3: CASRTSGGLDTQYF. The CDR3, as DNA: TGTGCCAGCAGGACCAGCGGGGGGTTAGATACGCAGTATTTT.

The chain uses TRBV11-1 and TRBJ1-2, with TRBD1 matching over 9 bases. The CDR3 extends over 13 amino acids. CDR1 and CDR2 from the germline V gene are SGHAT and FQDESV (reference sequence). With V trimmed by 5 bases and J by 4 bases, 2 bases remained unmatched. The CDR3 loop is CASSQDRGYGYTF. As DNA, the CDR3 is TGTGCCAGCAGCCAGGACAGGGGCTATGGCTACACCTTC.

This sequence joins TRBV5-4 and TRBJ2-7, with D unresolved. Trimming took 0 bases from V and 0 from J, leaving 4 bases between them. CDR1 SGHNT and CDR2 YYREEE come from the germline V gene (reference sequence). This CDR3 is built from 13 residues. The chain's CDR3 is CASSLVGSYEQYF. CDR3 DNA sequence: TGTGCCAGCAGCTTGGTGGGCTCCTACGAGCAGTACTTC.

The rearrangement uses TRBV9 and TRBJ2-1, with 9 bases aligning to TRBD1. This CDR3 comprises 15 residues. Germline CDR1 reads SGDLS; CDR2 reads YYNGEE. V was clipped by 4 bases and J by 8 bases; unmatched bases: 10. CDR3 sequence: CASSITGGSLYEQFF. The CDR3 DNA reads as TGTGCCAGCAGCATAACAGGGGGCTCGTTGTATGAGCAGTTCTTC.

V and J are TRBV2 and TRBJ1-2, with 9 bases aligning to TRBD1. The J segment lost 2 bases and the V segment lost 3 bases, leaving 4 bases of the junction unmatched. The V gene's germline CDR1 is SNHLY and CDR2 FYNNEI. The CDR3 sequence is 15 residues long. CDR3 DNA sequence: TGTGCCAGCAGTGACGGGACAGGGAGGAACTATGGCTACACCTTC. This sequence encodes CASSDGTGRNYGYTF.